Reported below is one T cell receptor (beta chain). The data were obtained in a study of blood T cell repertoires in COVID-19. Using immunoSEQ multiplex PCR, the repertoire was profiled, and TCRdb retains in-frame clones only, with some absent. The table includes roughly 43,000 clones, 88% detected once. The sequence derives from a human donor in a cohort sampled during active COVID-19. Sequencing was performed on peripheral blood.

In nucleotides, the CDR3 is TGTGCCAGTAGCGGGACAGGGGGCATGAACACTGAAGCTTTCTTT. Amino acids: CASSGTGGMNTEAFF. The chain joins TRBV19 to TRBJ1-1; 12 positions match TRBD1. Per germline, CDR1 LNHDA and CDR2 SQIVND (reference sequence). CDR3 length: 15 residues. Trimming cost V 6 bases and J 0 bases; bases outside gene matches: 2.